This T cell receptor (beta chain) was sequenced in a study of T-cell memory formation after mild COVID-19. Overall study results and limits: Mainly CM and EM harbored the contracting CD4+ clones; mainly EMRA harbored the CD8+ ones.

After 5'RACE with constant-segment primers, TCR alpha and TCR beta cDNA libraries carrying sample barcodes and UMIs were obtained. TCRdb called the 5' RACE reads again in MiXCR, with one record for every CDR3 protein. Seen here are about 200,000 distinct CDR3 sequences, over 9% observed once, and the top ten hold around 3.3%. The CDR3 has 16 residues. The germline CDR1 and CDR2 sequences are SGHRS and YFSETQ. V lost 7 bases, J lost 5 bases, and 7 bases stayed unmatched. This clonotype was recorded many times. Antigen: not known. V usage is TRBV5-1 and J usage is TRBJ2-1, with 15 bases fitting TRBD2. The sequence was collected from a man aged 18 to 29 who had mild COVID-19 (a few samples of this study predate the infection). Cell type and time point are not known. Sequenced: PBMCs or a T cell subset sorted from them (not recorded which). This CDR3 reads CASGLAGGRMDNEQFF. Written as DNA, the CDR3 is TGCGCCAGCGGACTAGCGGGGGGGCGGATGGACAATGAGCAGTTCTTC.